One T cell receptor (beta chain) is described in this entry. As yet, its antigen is unknown. In germline, CDR1 is MNHEY, CDR2 SMNVEV (reference sequence). The CDR3 runs to 16 residues. Reprocessing the 5' RACE reads, TCRdb reports a single entry for every CDR3 protein and omits DNA. Across a few hundred thousand distinct CDR3 sequences, the top ten clones capture roughly 5.2% of the sample. Phlebotomy per donor yielded a single 2.5 ml blood sample. This specimen belongs to a study of monozygotic twins with inflammatory bowel disease. General study points: Different T cell subtypes could not be distinguished. Fewer clonotypes were shared with others by IBD patients than by healthy twins, especially with disease activity.

This clonotype originated in a human donor with ulcerative colitis or Crohn's disease, or a healthy co-twin of an affected twin (not recorded which). J is TRBJ2-7 and V is TRBV27; the D gene TCRdb calls, TRBD1, cannot be checked with no DNA. The source material was blood. CDR3 amino acids: CASTTSPGQGPYEQYF.